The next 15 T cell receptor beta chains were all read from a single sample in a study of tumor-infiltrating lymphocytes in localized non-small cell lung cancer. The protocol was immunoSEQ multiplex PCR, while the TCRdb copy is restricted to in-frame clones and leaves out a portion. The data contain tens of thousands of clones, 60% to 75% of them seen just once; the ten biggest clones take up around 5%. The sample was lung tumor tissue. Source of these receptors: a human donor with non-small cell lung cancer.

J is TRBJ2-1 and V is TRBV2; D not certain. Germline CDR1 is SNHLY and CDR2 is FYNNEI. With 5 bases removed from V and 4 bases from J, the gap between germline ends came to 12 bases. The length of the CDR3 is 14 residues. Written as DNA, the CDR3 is TGTGCCAGCAGTCTAACCGCCCTATACAATGAGCAGTTCTTC. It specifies CASSLTALYNEQFF.

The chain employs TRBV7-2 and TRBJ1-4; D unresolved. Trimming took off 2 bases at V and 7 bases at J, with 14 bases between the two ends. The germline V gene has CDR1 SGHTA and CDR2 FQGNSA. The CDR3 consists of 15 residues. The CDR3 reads CASSLIGWPSEKLFF. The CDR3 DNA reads TGTGCCAGCAGCTTAATCGGTTGGCCGAGTGAAAAACTGTTTTTT.

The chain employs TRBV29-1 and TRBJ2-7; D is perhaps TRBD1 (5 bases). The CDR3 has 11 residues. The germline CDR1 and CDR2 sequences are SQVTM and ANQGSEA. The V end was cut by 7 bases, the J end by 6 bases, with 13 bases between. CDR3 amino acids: CSGLQGSEQYF. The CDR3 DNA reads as TGCAGCGGCCTCCAGGGTAGCGAGCAGTACTTC.

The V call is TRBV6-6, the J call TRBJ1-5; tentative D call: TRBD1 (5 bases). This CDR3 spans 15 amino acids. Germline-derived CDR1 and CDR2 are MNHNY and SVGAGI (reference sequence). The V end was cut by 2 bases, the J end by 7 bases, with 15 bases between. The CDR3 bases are TGTGCCAGCAGTTACAAACCAGGGAGCGGGCAGCCCCAGCATTTT. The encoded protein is CASSYKPGSGQPQHF.

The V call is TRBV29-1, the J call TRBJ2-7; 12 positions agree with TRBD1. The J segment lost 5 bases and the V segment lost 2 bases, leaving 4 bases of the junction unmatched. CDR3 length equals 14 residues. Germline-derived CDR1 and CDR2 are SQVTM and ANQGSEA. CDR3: CSVETGTGGNEQYF. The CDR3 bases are TGCAGCGTTGAAACTGGGACAGGGGGCAACGAGCAGTACTTC.

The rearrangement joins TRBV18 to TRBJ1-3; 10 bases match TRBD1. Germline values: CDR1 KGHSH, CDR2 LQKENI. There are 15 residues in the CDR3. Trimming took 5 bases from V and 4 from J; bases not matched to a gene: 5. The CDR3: CASSFGQGVGNTIYF. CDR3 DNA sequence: TGTGCCAGCTCATTCGGACAGGGGGTCGGAAACACCATATATTTT.

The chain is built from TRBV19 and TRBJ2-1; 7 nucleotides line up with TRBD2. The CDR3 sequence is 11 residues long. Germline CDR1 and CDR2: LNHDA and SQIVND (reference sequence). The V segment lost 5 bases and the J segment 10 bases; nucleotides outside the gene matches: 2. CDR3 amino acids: CASSPGLEQFF. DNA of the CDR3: TGTGCCAGTAGTCCGGGACTAGAGCAGTTCTTC.

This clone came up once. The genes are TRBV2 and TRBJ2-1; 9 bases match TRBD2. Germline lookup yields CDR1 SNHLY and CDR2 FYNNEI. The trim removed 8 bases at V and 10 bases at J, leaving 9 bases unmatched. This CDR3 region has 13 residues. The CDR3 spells CASGSREGQEQFF. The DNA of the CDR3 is TGTGCCAGCGGGTCGCGGGAGGGCCAGGAGCAGTTCTTC.

The CDR3 loop is CATSRARTAYSYEQYF. The CDR3 region has the DNA TGTGCCACCAGCAGAGCGCGGACAGCCTACTCCTACGAGCAGTACTTC. The chain is built from TRBV15 and TRBJ2-7; D perhaps matches TRBD1 (6 bases). Per germline, CDR1 LNHNV and CDR2 YYDKDF (reference sequence). This CDR3 has 16 amino acids. V was clipped by 1 base and J by 0 bases, with 13 bases between them. Full variable domain (remainder filled in from reference TRBV15 and TRBJ2-7): DAMVIQNPRYQVTQFGKPVTLSCSQTLNHNVMYWYQQKSSQAPKLLFHYYDKDFNNEADTPDNFQSRRPNTSFCFLDIRSPGLGDTAMYLCATSRARTAYSYEQYFGPGTRLTVT.

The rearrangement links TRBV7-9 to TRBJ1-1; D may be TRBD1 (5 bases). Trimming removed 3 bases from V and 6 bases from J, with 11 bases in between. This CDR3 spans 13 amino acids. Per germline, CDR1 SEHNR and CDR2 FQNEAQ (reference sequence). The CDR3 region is CASSFQGGSEAFF. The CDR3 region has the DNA TGTGCCAGCAGCTTCCAGGGTGGATCTGAAGCTTTCTTT.

CDR3 DNA: TGTGCCAGCAGCCCACGGACTAGCGGGAGTAGAGACGGTGAGCAGTTCTTC. Amino acid sequence: CASSPRTSGSRDGEQFF. The chain couples TRBV7-9 to TRBJ2-1; 13 bases are shared with TRBD2. V was pared by 5 bases and J by 9 bases, with 13 bases of the junction left unmatched. The germline gives CDR1 SEHNR, CDR2 FQNEAQ (reference sequence). The CDR3 is 17 residues long.

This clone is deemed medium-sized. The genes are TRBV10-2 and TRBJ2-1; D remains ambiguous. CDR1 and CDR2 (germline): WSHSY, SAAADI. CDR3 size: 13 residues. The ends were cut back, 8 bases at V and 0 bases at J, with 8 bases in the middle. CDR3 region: CASLPSSYNEQFF. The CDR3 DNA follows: TGCGCCAGCCTCCCGAGCTCCTACAATGAGCAGTTCTTC.

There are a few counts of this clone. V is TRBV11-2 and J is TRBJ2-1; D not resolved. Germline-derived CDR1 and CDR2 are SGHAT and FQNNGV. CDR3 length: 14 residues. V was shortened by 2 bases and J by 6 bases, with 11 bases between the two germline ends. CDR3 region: CASSLLDLGNEQFF. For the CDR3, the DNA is TGTGCCAGCAGCTTACTTGATTTGGGCAATGAGCAGTTCTTC.

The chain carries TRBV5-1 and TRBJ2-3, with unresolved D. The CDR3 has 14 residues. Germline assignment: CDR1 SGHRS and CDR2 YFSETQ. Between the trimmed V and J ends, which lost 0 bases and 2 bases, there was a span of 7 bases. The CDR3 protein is CASSLEVYTDTQYF. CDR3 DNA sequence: TGCGCCAGCAGCTTGGAGGTATACACAGATACGCAGTATTTT.

The CDR3 DNA follows: TGTGCCAGCAGTCCGGGGGAGCAAGACATTCAGTACTTC. Translating it yields CASSPGEQDIQYF. The chain uses TRBV6-5 and TRBJ2-4, with a weak D call TRBD2 (6 bases). This CDR3 contains 13 residues. Germline V gene lookup returns CDR1 MNHEY and CDR2 SVGAGI. Between the trimmed V and J ends, which lost 5 bases and 8 bases, there was a span of 13 bases.